This T cell receptor beta chain was recovered during a study of T cells in Graves' hyperthyroidism and ophthalmopathy (dated by TCRdb to the late 2010s). Regarding the study in general: Peripheral blood was sampled at the time of initial diagnosis, prior to any treatment. The roughly 91 discovery patients were randomly divided into training and test sets at a 7:3 ratio. The paper describes TCR Vbeta CDR3 sequencing of more than 120 peripheral blood samples, made up of some 40 ophthalmopathy patients, roughly 80 hyperthyroidism patients and roughly 17 progressor patients. Once sampling was done, hyperthyroidism patients were given methimazole at a starting dose of 30 mg daily, whereas ophthalmopathy patients were given high-dose intravenous methylprednisolone. In addition, the study compared T-cell repertoires in thyroid tissue and in blood from several Graves' hyperthyroidism patients. To identify TCR V-J signatures that set the groups apart, the researchers used a discovery cohort of 90 to 100 patients, made up of 40 to 45 with Graves' ophthalmopathy and some 56 with stable Graves' hyperthyroidism. Prospective prediction of ophthalmopathy was tested in an independent validation cohort of 18 to 20 hyperthyroidism patients and 15 to 17 patients who later progressed to ophthalmopathy. General study outcomes and caveats: In validation, the model predicted progression to ophthalmopathy a median of roughly 6.1 months before onset, with roughly 70% sensitivity and 72.22% specificity. In cross-validation, a model built on a 13 V-J signature told ophthalmopathy apart from stable hyperthyroidism with roughly 87% sensitivity and about 81% specificity, and in testing the same model reached 80%/75%. Sample size was not statistically predetermined, and investigators were not blinded to group allocation. Most expanded thyroid clonotypes (frequency above 0.001) were also detected in blood, suggesting blood repertoires may reflect thyroid immune responses.

This clonotype was recorded a few times. Its antigen is unknown. It has no much larger one-base neighbor in the sample; base qualities were not kept. At the junction V is shortened by 4 bases and J by 5 bases, with 13 bases in between. Including the terminal cysteine and phenylalanine, the CDR3 comprises 14 residues. Of the read, only the CDR3 DNA is kept; its 42 bases are in frame from base 1. CDR1 is given as SGHRS and CDR2 as YFSETQ, both from the germline V gene. Amplification of TCR beta CDR3 regions was carried out from RNA transcripts. A first-round RT-PCR of the TCR CDR3 used the HTBI primer set with the Qiagen OneStep RT-PCR kit. Libraries were constructed in a second round of multiplex PCR, after which size selection and purification were performed. Paired-end sequencing of the libraries was performed with 100 bp reads on an Illumina HiSeq2000. In the authors' own workflow: SOAPnuke was used to process the raw data, throwing out any read that contained adapters or uncalled bases, had a mean Phred below 15, or lacked an exact constant-primer or identifier match. High-quality paired reads were merged with COPE v1.2.5, and unique nucleotide sequences were defined as clonotypes. Clonotypes were aligned to IMGT TRBV, TRBD and TRBJ reference segments using MiTCR v1.1. Only V-J combinations with frequency above 0.0001, covering about 99% of repertoires, were analysed. The TCS score was defined as F50 (clonal expansion) divided by E x V (chaos), with BLOSUM62-based TCRdist calculated between CDR3 peptides within each V-J. Welch's t-statistics and random forest reduced fewer than 600 V-J features to under 15, which were used in a naive Bayes classifier (R e1071). TCRdb cleaned the public reads at Q25 with fastp, built clones with MiXCR and kept in-frame beta chains. Rows with a matching CDR3 protein are joined into one entry that keeps the most common DNA and genes. TCRdb's processing, not the authors', yielded these V and J calls. Present in this sample are a few hundred thousand distinct CDR3 sequences, over 11% of which were seen just once. The ten top clones hold 5.8% of the sample.

Hyperthyroidism patients were aged 18 to 65 years and newly diagnosed, with disease duration of less than 2 months. The study excluded patients with uncontrolled infections, other autoimmune diseases, pregnancy or lactation. Diagnoses relied on clinical symptoms, serum thyroxine and TRAb, thyroid ultrasound and orbital computed tomography. For progressor patients, blood was drawn at the first diagnosis of hyperthyroidism, before any ophthalmopathy symptoms had appeared. Ficoll-Paque density gradient centrifugation was used to isolate PBMCs from approximately 11 ml of fresh peripheral blood. Progressor patients were first diagnosed with Graves' hyperthyroidism and then developed ophthalmopathy during follow-up. Total RNA was extracted with Trizol reagent, and quality was checked on an Agilent 2100 Bioanalyzer.

Input material: blood. The rearranged chain carries TRBV5-1 and TRBJ1-5; no D gene is confidently identified. The sequence derives from a woman aged 25 to 39 with Graves' hyperthyroidism that later progressed to Graves' ophthalmopathy. The CDR3 has the sequence CASSPYFGHQPQHF. The base sequence is TGCGCCAGCAGCCCGTACTTCGGCCATCAGCCCCAGCATTTT.